These 30 T cell receptor beta chains were sequenced from one sample in a study of T cells in Graves' hyperthyroidism and ophthalmopathy. Amplification targeted TCR beta CDR3 regions from RNA transcripts. The TCR CDR3 first-round RT-PCR relied on the HTBI primer set. Each CDR3 protein gets one entry after TCRdb re-called the multiplex PCR reads with MiXCR. The sample holds 500,000 to 650,000 distinct CDR3 sequences, 35% to 50% seen once. Sequencing was performed on peripheral blood or thyroid tissue (not recorded which). These receptors came from an adult woman with Graves' disease, either hyperthyroidism or ophthalmopathy (not recorded which).

V gene TRBV20-1 combines with J gene TRBJ1-2; 9 nucleotides align to TRBD1. The germline gives CDR1 DFQATT, CDR2 SNEGSKA (reference sequence). The CDR3 is 12 amino acids. J lost 7 bases, V lost 7 bases, and 7 bases had no gene match. The CDR3: CSVLGTGLGYTF. The DNA for the CDR3 is TGCAGTGTTCTCGGGACAGGGCTTGGCTACACCTTC.

This clonotype was picked up many times. The CDR3 here is CSARPGGDLYEQYF. For the CDR3, the DNA is TGCAGTGCTAGACCCGGGGGAGACCTCTACGAGCAGTACTTC. The chain is built from TRBV20-1 and TRBJ2-7; D may be TRBD2 (6 bases). Germline V gene lookup returns CDR1 DFQATT and CDR2 SNEGSKA (reference sequence). The CDR3 extends over 14 amino acids. The germline V and J ends were trimmed by 2 bases and 3 bases, with 14 bases remaining between them.

This clonotype was seen repeatedly, ten times or more. This chain uses TRBV3-1 with TRBJ1-1; no clear D. V lost 0 bases and J lost 4, with 12 bases in between. The CDR3 runs 15 residues. CDR1 LGHDT and CDR2 YNNKEL come from the germline V gene (reference sequence). The CDR3 reads CASSQDGTAGTEAFF. The CDR3 DNA reads as TGTGCCAGCAGCCAAGACGGAACAGCGGGCACTGAAGCTTTCTTT.

This clonotype appeared a few times. The gene calls are TRBV20-1 and TRBJ2-5, with a weak D call TRBD2 (8 bases). The CDR3 is made up of 15 amino acids. The germline V gene has CDR1 DFQATT and CDR2 SNEGSKA (reference sequence). Between the trimmed V and J ends, which lost 3 bases and 5 bases, there was a span of 19 bases. The CDR3 spells CSASSGTPGGETQYF. The CDR3 nucleotides are TGCAGTGCTAGTAGCGGGACCCCAGGGGGGGAGACCCAGTACTTC.

The count of this clonotype is one. The rearrangement uses TRBV6-4 and TRBJ1-1, with TRBD1 matching over 10 bases. V lost 2 bases and J lost 3; bases outside the gene matches: 6. Germline V gene sequence: CDR1 MRHNA, CDR2 SNTAGT. The CDR3 is 16 amino acids. The CDR3 loop reads CASSDPRTGGDTEAFF. DNA of the CDR3: TGTGCCAGCAGTGACCCGCGGACAGGGGGGGACACTGAAGCTTTCTTT.

V gene TRBV4-2 combines with J gene TRBJ2-7, with 8 bases identical to TRBD2. The V segment lost 1 base and the J segment 0 bases; nucleotides outside the gene matches: 11. Germline-derived CDR1 and CDR2 are LGHNA and YNFKEQ. CDR3 size: 18 residues. CDR3 sequence (DNA): TGTGCCAGCAGCCAAGCTATCCCCACTAGCGGAAGCTCCTACGAGCAGTACTTC. Its protein product is CASSQAIPTSGSSYEQYF.

The table lists this clonotype with a count of one. The V and J genes are TRBV10-2 and TRBJ2-5; unclear D gene. CDR1 and CDR2 from the germline V gene are WSHSY and SAAADI. The CDR3 extends over 15 amino acids. The V end lost 7 bases, the J end lost 5 bases, and 20 bases lay between the germline ends. The DNA of the CDR3 is TGCGCCAGCAAAGGGTCGAACGTGCCGATGGAGACCCAGTACTTC. It is translated as CASKGSNVPMETQYF.

This clonotype was seen repeatedly, ten times or more. The genes are TRBV20-1 and TRBJ2-5; D unclear. Germline CDR1 is DFQATT and CDR2 is SNEGSKA (reference sequence). The CDR3 is 11 residues long. Deletions cut 0 bases from V and 10 bases from J, with 9 bases between. The CDR3 coding sequence is TGCAGTGCTAGAGATCTCTATGGCCAGTACTTC. Translation: CSARDLYGQYF.

This clonotype was found a few times. The chain recombines TRBV12-3 or TRBV12-4 with TRBJ2-2; D is uncertain. This CDR3 is 13 amino acids long. With 5 bases removed from V and 3 bases from J, the gap between germline ends came to 7 bases. The CDR3 DNA sequence: TGTGCCAGCAGTACGTCCTACACCGGGGAGCTGTTTTTT. Translated: CASSTSYTGELFF.

This chain links TRBV20-1 with TRBJ1-1; D remains ambiguous. This CDR3 has 15 amino acids. Germline values: CDR1 DFQATT, CDR2 SNEGSKA (reference sequence). V was trimmed by 6 bases and J by 1 base, leaving 18 bases between them. CDR3 sequence reads: CSAGAIYGPNTEAFF. CDR3 coding DNA: TGCAGTGCCGGCGCCATTTATGGTCCGAACACTGAAGCTTTCTTT.

This clonotype has just a few counts. The chain joins TRBV9 to TRBJ1-6, with TRBD1 matching 7 bases. The V and J ends lost 4 bases and 7 bases, in that order; junction bases with no gene match: 8. The CDR3 spans 15 residues. Germline V gene sequence: CDR1 SGDLS, CDR2 YYNGEE. This CDR3 is CASSYSWDSNSPLHF. CDR3 in DNA: TGTGCCAGCAGCTACTCCTGGGACAGCAATTCACCCCTCCACTTT. The complete variable domain, with remaining parts taken from reference TRBV9 and TRBJ1-6, reads DSGVTQTPKHLITATGQRVTLRCSPRSGDLSVYWYQQSLDQGLQFLIQYYNGEERAKGNILERFSAQQFPDLHSELNLSSLELGDSALYFCASSYSWDSNSPLHFGNGTRLTVT.

This clonotype was recorded once. V gene TRBV20-1 combines with J gene TRBJ1-2, with 10 nucleotides matching TRBD1. The CDR3 covers 14 residues. The V gene's germline CDR1 is DFQATT and CDR2 SNEGSKA (reference sequence). V trimming: 3 bases; J trimming: 5 bases; junction bases outside the gene matches: 6. The CDR3 spells CSARTGGLGYGYTF. The DNA of the CDR3 is TGCAGTGCTAGGACAGGGGGCTTGGGGTATGGCTACACCTTC.

In this sample, this clonotype turned up many times. The chain recombines TRBV5-1 with TRBJ2-7, with a possible D match to TRBD1 (5 bases). The V and J ends lost 4 bases and 2 bases respectively, with 16 bases between them. The germline V gene has CDR1 SGHRS and CDR2 YFSETQ. CDR3 length: 15 residues. In DNA form, the CDR3 reads TGCGCCAGCAGCCTCCAAGGGGTTGGTCCCTACGAGCAGTACTTC. It encodes CASSLQGVGPYEQYF.

This clonotype has only a few counts. The V and J genes are TRBV9 and TRBJ2-5; a weak D match, TRBD1 (7 bases). V lost 5 bases, J lost 5 bases, and 19 bases lay in between. Germline V CDR1 and CDR2: SGDLS, YYNGEE. This CDR3 region has 15 residues. Here the CDR3 reads CASSERRGRGETQYF. In DNA form, the CDR3 reads TGTGCCAGCAGTGAAAGGAGGGGGCGAGGGGAGACCCAGTACTTC.

The chain carries TRBV20-1 and TRBJ2-7; the match to TRBD2 covers 13 bases. After removal of 5 bases from V and 6 bases from J, the junction contained 7 bases not matched to a gene. The length of the CDR3 is 14 residues. The germline gives CDR1 DFQATT, CDR2 SNEGSKA (reference sequence). The CDR3 DNA reads as TGCAGTGCTCCCGGACTAGCGGGAGTTAGCGAGCAGTACTTC. This encodes CSAPGLAGVSEQYF.

Ten or more counts support this clonotype. The chain uses TRBV6-6 and TRBJ2-7; TRBD1 agrees at 7 bases. Germline values: CDR1 MNHNY, CDR2 SVGAGI (reference sequence). This CDR3 comprises 15 residues. V lost 5 bases and J lost 2; bases outside the gene matches: 9. The CDR3 is CASSDEGAGTYEQYF. CDR3 bases: TGTGCCAGCAGTGACGAGGGGGCAGGGACCTACGAGCAGTACTTC.

In this sample, this clonotype turned up once. This chain uses TRBV29-1 with TRBJ1-2; 7 nucleotides line up with TRBD1. The length of the CDR3 is 11 residues. Germline V lookup: CDR1 SQVTM, CDR2 ANQGSEA. The J segment lost 8 bases and the V segment lost 6 bases, leaving 6 bases of the junction unmatched. The CDR3 protein is CSVVQGRGYTF. The CDR3 DNA is TGCAGCGTAGTACAGGGGAGAGGCTACACCTTC.

This clonotype occurred a few times. The chain links TRBV10-3 to TRBJ1-1, with TRBD1 matching 9 bases. V was clipped by 1 base and J by 6 bases; unmatched bases: 6. In germline, CDR1 is ENHRY, CDR2 SYGVKD. The CDR3 has 15 residues. The CDR3 bases are TGTGCCATCAGTGAGTTGGACAGGGGTTCCCCTGAAGCTTTCTTT. Its translation is CAISELDRGSPEAFF.

V and J are TRBV3-1 and TRBJ2-7; D remains unclear. V was shortened by 0 bases and J by 3 bases, with 6 bases between the two germline ends. Germline-derived CDR1 and CDR2 are LGHDT and YNNKEL (reference sequence). The CDR3 runs 13 residues. CDR3: CASSQDASYEQYF. Written as DNA, the CDR3 is TGTGCCAGCAGCCAAGACGCCAGCTACGAGCAGTACTTC.

The CDR3 reads CASSLDGDRYTF. CDR3 sequence (DNA): TGTGCCAGCAGCTTGGACGGCGATCGCTACACCTTC. The V call is TRBV7-9, the J call TRBJ1-2; D remains unclear. Germline V gene sequence: CDR1 SEHNR, CDR2 FQNEAQ (reference sequence). With 3 bases removed from V and 9 bases from J, the gap between germline ends came to 11 bases. This CDR3 has 12 amino acids.

This clonotype has only a few counts. The chain has TRBV4-1 and TRBJ1-1; D is perhaps TRBD1 (5 bases). Deletions cut 2 bases from V and 0 bases from J, with 10 bases between. The CDR3 runs 15 residues. Germline V gene data show CDR1 as MGHRA and CDR2 as YSYEKL. CDR3 nucleotide sequence: TGCGCCAGCAGCCAATTGGTCAGGGTGAACACTGAAGCTTTCTTT. Translated, it gives CASSQLVRVNTEAFF.

The sample holds a few counts of this clonotype. The chain links TRBV7-9 to TRBJ1-4; no clear D gene. The CDR3 extends over 14 amino acids. Germline V gene data show CDR1 as SEHNR and CDR2 as FQNEAQ (reference sequence). Trimming cost V 2 bases and J 7 bases, with 11 bases left between them. CDR3: CASSLSRTGEKLFF. The CDR3 DNA follows: TGTGCCAGCAGCTTATCCCGGACCGGTGAAAAACTGTTTTTT.

V and J are TRBV11-2 and TRBJ2-5, with 9 bases aligning to TRBD1. After removal of 5 bases from V and 7 bases from J, the junction contained 8 bases not matched to a gene. Germline V gene data show CDR1 as SGHAT and CDR2 as FQNNGV. This CDR3 has 14 amino acids. CDR3 in amino acids: CASSETGGAATQYF. CDR3 coding DNA: TGTGCCAGCAGCGAAACAGGGGGCGCGGCGACCCAGTACTTC.

This clonotype has a count of ten or more. The rearrangement links TRBV9 to TRBJ1-2; no clear D. The CDR3 is made up of 15 amino acids. Germline CDR1 reads SGDLS; CDR2 reads YYNGEE. V lost 0 bases and J 1 base, leaving 10 bases between the germline ends. CDR3 in DNA: TGTGCCAGCAGCGTAGATCCAGAATTTAACTATGGCTACACCTTC. Its protein product is CASSVDPEFNYGYTF.

This clonotype came up many times. The chain employs TRBV6-1 and TRBJ1-5, with TRBD1 matching over 7 bases. V trimming: 4 bases; J trimming: 2 bases; junction bases outside the gene matches: 5. The CDR3 spans 15 residues. CDR1 is MNHNS and CDR2 is SASEGT in the germline V gene. Here the CDR3 reads CASSGHGQGNQPQHF. The CDR3 region has the DNA TGTGCCAGCAGTGGACACGGACAGGGCAATCAGCCCCAGCATTTT.

This chain uses TRBV6-2 or TRBV6-3 with TRBJ2-2; possible D gene TRBD2, 5 bases. V lost 7 bases to trimming and J lost 3 bases, with 12 bases between them. Germline V gives CDR1 MNHEY, CDR2 SVGEGT. The CDR3 length is 14 residues. CDR3 protein: CASTPPGYTGELFF. DNA of the CDR3: TGTGCCAGCACCCCCCCGGGGTACACCGGGGAGCTGTTTTTT.

This clonotype was counted many times. The chain employs TRBV2 and TRBJ2-5; TRBD1 agrees at 7 bases. Germline loops: CDR1 SNHLY, CDR2 FYNNEI. The CDR3 is 14 amino acids. V was pared by 4 bases and J by 3 bases, with 5 bases of the junction left unmatched. The CDR3 region is CASSVRGQKETQYF. DNA of the CDR3: TGTGCCAGCAGTGTGAGGGGGCAGAAAGAGACCCAGTACTTC. Combining the CDR3 with reference TRBV2 and TRBJ2-5 gives the whole variable domain EPEVTQTPSHQVTQMGQEVILRCVPISNHLYFYWYRQILGQKVEFLVSFYNNEISEKSEIFDDQFSVERPDGSNFTLKIRSTKLEDSAMYFCASSVRGQKETQYFGPGTRLLVL.

The V gene is TRBV5-6, the J gene TRBJ2-7; D not certain. CDR1 and CDR2 from the germline V gene are SGHDT and YYEEEE. V gave up 1 base and J gave up 6 bases, with 14 bases separating them. The CDR3 has 14 amino acids. The CDR3 loop is CASSLTLPGGEQYF. Here the CDR3 DNA reads TGTGCCAGCAGCTTGACCCTTCCGGGTGGCGAGCAGTACTTC. Looking up the rest from reference TRBV5-6 and TRBJ2-7 gives the full variable domain: DAGVTQSPTHLIKTRGQQVTLRCSPKSGHDTVSWYQQALGQGPQFIFQYYEEEERQRGNFPDRFSGHQFPNYSSELNVNALLLGDSALYLCASSLTLPGGEQYFGPGTRLTVT.

This chain connects TRBV29-1 to TRBJ2-5; tentatively, D is TRBD2 (6 bases). The CDR3 contains 13 residues. V was trimmed by 4 bases and J by 10 bases, leaving 19 bases between them. Germline CDR1 SQVTM, CDR2 ANQGSEA. The CDR3 coding sequence is TGCAGCGTTGGGGGCGAGGGTAGCGGCATCCAGTACTTC. Its protein is CSVGGEGSGIQYF. The full variable domain, its missing parts supplied by reference TRBV29-1 and TRBJ2-5, is SAVISQKPSRDICQRGTSLTIQCQVDSQVTMMFWYRQQPGQSLTLIATANQGSEATYESGFVIDKFPISRPNLTFSTLTVSNMSPEDSSIYLCSVGGEGSGIQYFGPGTRLLVL.

The table lists this clonotype with a count of one. The rearrangement joins TRBV18 to TRBJ1-4; 10 bases are a match to TRBD1. The CDR3 is made up of 18 amino acids. The germline gives CDR1 KGHSH, CDR2 LQKENI. The V gene end was trimmed by 6 bases and the J gene end by 2 bases; junction bases not matched to a gene: 12. The CDR3 DNA is TGTGCCAGCTCTACGGGACAGGGGCTACGTGGGACTAATGAAAAACTGTTTTTT. Its protein product is CASSTGQGLRGTNEKLFF.